Presented here are 17 T cell receptor beta chains from one specimen sequenced in a study of T cell changes during pregnancy in multiple sclerosis. The data were produced by immunoSEQ multiplex PCR, yet TCRdb's version contains in-frame clones alone and is incomplete. Among about 120,000 clones listed, approximately 90% were seen once. This sample comprised peripheral blood, obtained in the third trimester of pregnancy. The source is a female donor with multiple sclerosis, enrolled in a pregnancy study.

The rearrangement joins TRBV20-1 to TRBJ1-2; no firm D call. Deletions cut 6 bases from V and 10 bases from J, with 6 bases between. CDR1 and CDR2 from the germline V gene are DFQATT and SNEGSKA (reference sequence). This CDR3 region has 8 residues. CDR3 sequence (DNA): TGCAGTGCGAGCGACTACACCTTC. Encoded protein: CSASDYTF.

The rearrangement uses TRBV30 and TRBJ1-4; perhaps TRBD1 as D (5 bases). V was clipped by 4 bases and J by 5 bases, with 17 bases between them. The CDR3 has 15 residues. Germline-derived CDR1 and CDR2 are GTSNPN and SVGIG (reference sequence). In DNA form, the CDR3 reads TGTGCCTGGAAGCGACAGACTCAAGGGAATGAAAAACTGTTTTTT. It yields the protein CAWKRQTQGNEKLFF.

The chain employs TRBV7-2 and TRBJ2-1; 11 nucleotides match TRBD2. Trimming removed 0 bases from V and 0 bases from J; junction bases left unmatched: 16. The CDR3 loop spans 22 amino acids. Germline V gene sequence: CDR1 SGHTA, CDR2 FQGNSA. CDR3 amino acids: CASSLARAIAGGPLSSYNEQFF. CDR3 nucleotides: TGTGCCAGCAGCTTAGCTCGGGCAATAGCGGGGGGGCCCCTAAGCTCCTACAATGAGCAGTTCTTC. The full variable domain, its missing parts supplied by reference TRBV7-2 and TRBJ2-1, is GAGVSQSPSNKVTEKGKDVELRCDPISGHTALYWYRQSLGQGLEFLIYFQGNSAPDKSGLPSDRFSAERTGGSVSTLTIQRTQQEDSAVYLCASSLARAIAGGPLSSYNEQFFGPGTRLTVL.

Here the CDR3 DNA reads TGTGCCAGCAGCCAAGGAGAGCCGAGCTCCTACAATGAGCAGTTCTTC. Encoded protein: CASSQGEPSSYNEQFF. The gene calls are TRBV4-2 and TRBJ2-1; no clear D gene. CDR1 is LGHNA, CDR2 YNFKEQ, per germline. With 1 base removed from V and 0 bases from J, the gap between germline ends came to 10 bases. The CDR3 covers 16 residues.

V and J are TRBV6-4 and TRBJ1-1, with D perhaps TRBD1 (6 bases). V was pared by 5 bases and J by 0 bases, with 16 bases between. This CDR3 contains 16 residues. Germline-derived CDR1 and CDR2 are MRHNA and SNTAGT. In nucleotides, the CDR3 is TGTGCCAGCAGTCCCGACCCGGGACACGTGAACACTGAAGCTTTCTTT. Translating it yields CASSPDPGHVNTEAFF.

The chain links TRBV4-1 to TRBJ1-1; a weak D match, TRBD1 (6 bases). Germline V gene lookup returns CDR1 MGHRA and CDR2 YSYEKL. The CDR3 consists of 14 residues. V was clipped by 2 bases and J by 3 bases, with 10 bases between them. Here the CDR3 reads CASSQTGWYTEAFF. The CDR3 DNA reads as TGCGCCAGCAGCCAAACAGGGTGGTACACTGAAGCTTTCTTT.

The gene calls are TRBV7-9 and TRBJ2-7; D gene unclear. The V end was cut by 1 base, the J end by 0 bases, with 13 bases between. There are 16 residues in the CDR3. CDR1 and CDR2 from the germline V gene are SEHNR and FQNEAQ (reference sequence). CDR3 nucleotides: TGTGCCAGCAGCTTAGGGGCCAGTCCGAGCTCCTACGAGCAGTACTTC. Amino acids: CASSLGASPSSYEQYF.

The chain links TRBV18 to TRBJ1-6; 8 nucleotides align to TRBD1. With V trimmed by 6 bases and J by 7 bases, 5 bases remained unmatched. The CDR3 has 14 amino acids. Per the germline V gene, CDR1 is KGHSH and CDR2 is LQKENI. This chain's CDR3 is CASSGQDSNSPLHF. In DNA, the CDR3 is TGTGCCAGCTCGGGACAGGATTCGAATTCACCCCTCCACTTT.

This clone was seen repeatedly, ten times or more. This chain joins TRBV6-6 and TRBJ2-2; TRBD2 matches 11 bases. CDR3 length: 15 amino acids. The germline V gene encodes CDR1 MNHNY and CDR2 SVGAGI (reference sequence). V gave up 3 bases and J gave up 6 bases; unmatched junction bases: 3. Here the CDR3 reads CASSYSGGDAGELFF. The CDR3 region has the DNA TGTGCCAGCAGTTATAGCGGGGGGGATGCCGGGGAGCTGTTTTTT.

The V gene is TRBV18, the J gene TRBJ2-7; 7 nucleotides agree with TRBD1. In germline, CDR1 is KGHSH, CDR2 LQKENI. After removal of 4 bases from V and 0 bases from J, the junction contained 0 bases not matched to a gene. The CDR3 is 13 amino acids. CDR3 DNA sequence: TGTGCCAGCTCACAGGGGGCCTCCTACGAGCAGTACTTC. It specifies CASSQGASYEQYF. Drawing the rest from reference TRBV18 and TRBJ2-7, the complete variable domain is NAGVMQNPRHLVRRRGQEARLRCSPMKGHSHVYWYRQLPEEGLKFMVYLQKENIIDESGMPKERFSAEFPKEGPSILRIQQVVRGDSAAYFCASSQGASYEQYFGPGTRLTVT.

DNA of the CDR3: TGTGCCAGCAGCCTTCCCCGCGGGGGCCCCAACAATGAGCAGTTCTTC. Its protein is CASSLPRGGPNNEQFF. The gene calls are TRBV9 and TRBJ2-1; possible D gene TRBD2, 7 bases. V was clipped by 4 bases and J by 5 bases, with 19 bases between them. CDR1 is SGDLS, CDR2 YYNGEE, per germline. The CDR3 runs to 16 residues.

The V gene is TRBV7-9, the J gene TRBJ2-7; no firm D call. CDR1 is SEHNR and CDR2 is FQNEAQ in the germline V gene (reference sequence). V was clipped by 5 bases and J by 2 bases, with 4 bases between them. CDR3 length equals 11 residues. CDR3 loop: CASSTTYEQYF. The CDR3 nucleotides are TGTGCCAGCAGCACAACCTACGAGCAGTACTTC. The entire variable domain, with the rest obtained from reference TRBV7-9 and TRBJ2-7, is as follows: DTGVSQNPRHKITKRGQNVTFRCDPISEHNRLYWYRQTLGQGPEFLTYFQNEAQLEKSRLLSDRFSAERPKGSFSTLEIQRTEQGDSAMYLCASSTTYEQYFGPGTRLTVT.

This clone was found a few times. V is TRBV19 and J is TRBJ2-7; D is perhaps TRBD1 (5 bases). The CDR3 loop spans 14 amino acids. Per germline, CDR1 LNHDA and CDR2 SQIVND (reference sequence). V lost 4 bases, J lost 5 bases, and 15 bases lay in between. The CDR3 region is CASSRQPFRDEQYF. In nucleotides, the CDR3 is TGTGCCAGTAGTAGACAGCCCTTCCGCGACGAGCAGTACTTC.

This chain joins TRBV27 and TRBJ2-6, with D tentatively TRBD1 (6 bases). The CDR3 has 16 amino acids. Germline lookup yields CDR1 MNHEY and CDR2 SMNVEV (reference sequence). V lost 5 bases and J 0 bases, leaving 11 bases between the germline ends. The CDR3 loop reads CASSDPRGSGANVLTF. The DNA of the CDR3 is TGTGCCAGCAGTGATCCCAGGGGCTCTGGGGCCAACGTCCTGACTTTC. Based on the CDR3 plus reference TRBV27 and TRBJ2-6, the full variable domain is EAQVTQNPRYLITVTGKKLTVTCSQNMNHEYMSWYRQDPGLGLRQIYYSMNVEVTDKGDVPEGYKVSRKEKRNFPLILESPSPNQTSLYFCASSDPRGSGANVLTFGAGSRLTVL.

This chain uses TRBV7-6 with TRBJ2-4; TRBD1 matches at 7 bases. The V segment lost 5 bases and the J segment 0 bases; nucleotides outside the gene matches: 10. There are 17 residues in the CDR3. In germline, CDR1 is SGHVS, CDR2 FNYEAQ. The CDR3 bases are TGTGCCAGCAGCAGAATAGGGACAGCACTAGCCAAAAACATTCAGTACTTC. Translated, it gives CASSRIGTALAKNIQYF.

This chain links TRBV30 with TRBJ1-4; 11 nucleotides match TRBD1. Per the germline V gene, CDR1 is GTSNPN and CDR2 is SVGIG (reference sequence). This CDR3 spans 15 amino acids. Trimming removed 4 bases from V and 8 bases from J; junction bases left unmatched: 9. The CDR3 protein is CAWTPSGTGGEKLFF. CDR3 in DNA: TGTGCCTGGACCCCCTCGGGGACAGGGGGGGAAAAACTGTTTTTT.

V gene TRBV7-9 combines with J gene TRBJ2-7; tentatively, D is TRBD2 (7 bases). Trimming removed 3 bases from V and 7 bases from J, with 25 bases in between. This CDR3 region has 17 residues. Germline assignment: CDR1 SEHNR and CDR2 FQNEAQ (reference sequence). The CDR3 region has the DNA TGTGCCAGCAGCTTGGGGGGGCGGGCCAGGGTACTTATGGAGCAGTACTTC. Its translation: CASSLGGRARVLMEQYF.